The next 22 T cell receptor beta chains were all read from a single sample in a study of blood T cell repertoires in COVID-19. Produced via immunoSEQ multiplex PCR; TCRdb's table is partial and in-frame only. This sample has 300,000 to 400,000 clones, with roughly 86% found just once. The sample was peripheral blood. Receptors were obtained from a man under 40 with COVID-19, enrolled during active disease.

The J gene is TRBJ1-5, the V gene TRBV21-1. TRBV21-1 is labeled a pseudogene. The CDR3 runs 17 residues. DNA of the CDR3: TGTGCCAGCAGCAAATTACCTCCGGGGGGATGGGATCAGCCCCAGCATTTT. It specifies CASSKLPPGGWDQPQHF.

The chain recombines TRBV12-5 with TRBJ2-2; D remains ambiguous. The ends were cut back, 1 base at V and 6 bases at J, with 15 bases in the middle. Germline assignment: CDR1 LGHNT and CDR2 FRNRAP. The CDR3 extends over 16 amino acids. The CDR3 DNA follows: TGTGCTAGTGGTTTGGCCCCCTCCAGGCAGGCCGGGGAGCTGTTTTTT. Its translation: CASGLAPSRQAGELFF.

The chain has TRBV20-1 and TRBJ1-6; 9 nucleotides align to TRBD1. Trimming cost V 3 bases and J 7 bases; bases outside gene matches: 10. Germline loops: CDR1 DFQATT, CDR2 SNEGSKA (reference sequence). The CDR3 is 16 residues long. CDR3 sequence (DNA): TGCAGTGCTAGTTCCCTCGGGGGGACAGGGAATTCACCCCTCCACTTT. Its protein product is CSASSLGGTGNSPLHF.

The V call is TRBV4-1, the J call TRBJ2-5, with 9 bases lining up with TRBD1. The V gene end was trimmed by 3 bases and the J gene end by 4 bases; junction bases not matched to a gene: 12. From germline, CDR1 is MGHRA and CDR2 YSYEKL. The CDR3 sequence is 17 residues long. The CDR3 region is CASSQPWTGERVETQYF. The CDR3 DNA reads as TGCGCCAGCAGCCAGCCCTGGACAGGGGAGCGGGTAGAGACCCAGTACTTC.

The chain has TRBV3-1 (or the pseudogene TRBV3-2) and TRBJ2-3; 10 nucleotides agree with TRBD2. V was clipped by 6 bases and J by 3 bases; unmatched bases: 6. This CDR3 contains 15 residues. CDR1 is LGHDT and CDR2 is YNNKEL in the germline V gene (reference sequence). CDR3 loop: CASSQRGGLTDTQYF. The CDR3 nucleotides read TGTGCCAGCAGTCAGCGGGGGGGCCTGACAGATACGCAGTATTTT.

DNA of the CDR3: TGCGCCAGCAGCCAAGATCGTGAGTCCTACGAGCAGTACTTC. It yields the protein CASSQDRESYEQYF. The chain joins TRBV4-1 to TRBJ2-7; D is unresolved. This CDR3 is built from 14 residues. V was cut by 0 bases and J by 1 base, with 7 bases left in between. Germline V gene sequence: CDR1 MGHRA, CDR2 YSYEKL.

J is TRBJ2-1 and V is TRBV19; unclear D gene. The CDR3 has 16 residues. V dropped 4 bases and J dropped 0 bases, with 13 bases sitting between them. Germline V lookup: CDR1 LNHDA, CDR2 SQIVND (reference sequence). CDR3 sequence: CASSTSRAHSYNEQFF. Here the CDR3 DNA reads TGTGCCAGTAGTACGTCGCGCGCCCACTCCTACAATGAGCAGTTCTTC.

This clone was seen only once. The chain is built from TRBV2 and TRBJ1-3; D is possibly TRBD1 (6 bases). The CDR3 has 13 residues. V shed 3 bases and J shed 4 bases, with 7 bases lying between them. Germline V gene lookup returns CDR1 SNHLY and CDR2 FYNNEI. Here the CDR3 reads CASSEQGGNTIYF. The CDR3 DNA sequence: TGTGCCAGCAGTGAGCAGGGGGGAAACACCATATATTTT. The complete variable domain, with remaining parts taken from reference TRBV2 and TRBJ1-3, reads EPEVTQTPSHQVTQMGQEVILRCVPISNHLYFYWYRQILGQKVEFLVSFYNNEISEKSEIFDDQFSVERPDGSNFTLKIRSTKLEDSAMYFCASSEQGGNTIYFGEGSWLTVV.

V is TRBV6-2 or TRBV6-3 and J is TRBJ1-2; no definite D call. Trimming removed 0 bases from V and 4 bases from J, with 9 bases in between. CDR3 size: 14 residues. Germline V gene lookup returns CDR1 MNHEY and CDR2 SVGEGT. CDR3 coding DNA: TGTGCCAGCAGTTACTCGGGAGCCTCCTATGGCTACACCTTC. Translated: CASSYSGASYGYTF.

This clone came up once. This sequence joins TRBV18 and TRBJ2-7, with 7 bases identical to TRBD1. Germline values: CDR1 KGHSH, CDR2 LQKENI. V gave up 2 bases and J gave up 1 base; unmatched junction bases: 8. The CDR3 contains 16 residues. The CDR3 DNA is TGTGCCAGCTCACCATACGGAACAGGGGTATCCTACGAGCAGTACTTC. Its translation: CASSPYGTGVSYEQYF.

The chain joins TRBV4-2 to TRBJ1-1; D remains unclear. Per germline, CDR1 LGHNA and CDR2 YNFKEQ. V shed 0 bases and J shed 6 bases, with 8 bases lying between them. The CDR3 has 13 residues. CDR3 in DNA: TGTGCCAGCAGCCAAGAAGCTTTGGCTGAAGCTTTCTTT. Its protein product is CASSQEALAEAFF.

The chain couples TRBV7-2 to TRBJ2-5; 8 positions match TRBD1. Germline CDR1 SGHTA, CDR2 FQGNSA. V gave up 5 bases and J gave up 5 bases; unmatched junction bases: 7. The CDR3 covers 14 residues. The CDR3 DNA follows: TGTGCCAGCAGCCAACAACAGGGGGGCGAGACCCAGTACTTC. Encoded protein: CASSQQQGGETQYF.

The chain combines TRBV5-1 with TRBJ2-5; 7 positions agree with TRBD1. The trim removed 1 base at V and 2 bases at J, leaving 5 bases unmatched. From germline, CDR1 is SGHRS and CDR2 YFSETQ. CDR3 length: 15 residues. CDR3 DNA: TGCGCCAGCAGCTTGACAGGGGTCCTTCAAGAGACCCAGTACTTC. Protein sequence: CASSLTGVLQETQYF.

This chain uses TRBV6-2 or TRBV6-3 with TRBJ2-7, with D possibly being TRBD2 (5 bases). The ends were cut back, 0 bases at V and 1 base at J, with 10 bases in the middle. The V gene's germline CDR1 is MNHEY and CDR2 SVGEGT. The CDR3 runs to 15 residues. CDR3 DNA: TGTGCCAGCAGTTACTCCGGGGATGGGTCCTACGAGCAGTACTTC. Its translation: CASSYSGDGSYEQYF.

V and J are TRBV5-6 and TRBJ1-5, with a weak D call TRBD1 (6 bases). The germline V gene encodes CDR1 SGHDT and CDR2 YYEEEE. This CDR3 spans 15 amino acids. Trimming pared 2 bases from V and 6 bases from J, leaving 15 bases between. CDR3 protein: CASSLNSGVAQPQHF. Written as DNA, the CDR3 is TGTGCCAGCAGCTTAAACTCAGGGGTGGCTCAGCCCCAGCATTTT.

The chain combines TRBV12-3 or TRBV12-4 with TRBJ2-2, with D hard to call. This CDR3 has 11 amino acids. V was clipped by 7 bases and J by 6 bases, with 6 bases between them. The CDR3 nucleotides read TGTGCCAGCAATAGTCCCGGGGAGCTGTTTTTT. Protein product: CASNSPGELFF.

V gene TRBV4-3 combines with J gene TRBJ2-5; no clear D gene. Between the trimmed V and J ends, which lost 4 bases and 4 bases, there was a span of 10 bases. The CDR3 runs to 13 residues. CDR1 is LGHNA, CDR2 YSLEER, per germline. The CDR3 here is CASSRAPGETQYF. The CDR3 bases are TGCGCCAGCAGCCGAGCCCCCGGAGAGACCCAGTACTTC.

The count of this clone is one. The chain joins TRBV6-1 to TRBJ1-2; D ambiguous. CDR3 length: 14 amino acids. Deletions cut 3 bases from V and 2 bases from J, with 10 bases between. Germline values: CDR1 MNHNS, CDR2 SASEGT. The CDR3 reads CASSETARNYGYTF. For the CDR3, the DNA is TGTGCCAGCAGTGAGACGGCGCGGAACTATGGCTACACCTTC.

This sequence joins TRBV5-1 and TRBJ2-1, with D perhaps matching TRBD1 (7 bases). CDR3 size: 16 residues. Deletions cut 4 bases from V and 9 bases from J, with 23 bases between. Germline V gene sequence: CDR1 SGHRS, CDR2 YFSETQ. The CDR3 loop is CASSLGAGQKSGEQFF. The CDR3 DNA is TGCGCCAGCAGCCTGGGGGCGGGACAGAAATCCGGTGAGCAGTTCTTC.

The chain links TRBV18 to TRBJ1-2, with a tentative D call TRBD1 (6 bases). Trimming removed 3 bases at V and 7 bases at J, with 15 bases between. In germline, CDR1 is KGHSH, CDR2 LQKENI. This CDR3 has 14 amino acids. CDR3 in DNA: TGTGCCAGCTCACCCTATAGGGACAAAGGTGGCTACACCTTC. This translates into CASSPYRDKGGYTF.

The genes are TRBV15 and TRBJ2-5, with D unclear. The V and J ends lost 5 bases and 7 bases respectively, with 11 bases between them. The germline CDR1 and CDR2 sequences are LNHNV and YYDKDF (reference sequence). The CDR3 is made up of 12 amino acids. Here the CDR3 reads CATSADFRTQYF. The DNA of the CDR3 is TGTGCCACCAGCGCGGATTTCAGGACCCAGTACTTC.

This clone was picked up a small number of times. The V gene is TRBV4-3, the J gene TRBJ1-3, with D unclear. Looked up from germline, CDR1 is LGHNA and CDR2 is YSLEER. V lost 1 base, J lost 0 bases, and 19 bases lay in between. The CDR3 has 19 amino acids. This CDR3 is CASSQVATVELGSGNTIYF. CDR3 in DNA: TGCGCCAGCAGCCAAGTAGCAACGGTCGAACTGGGCTCTGGAAACACCATATATTTT.